A single sample gave rise to the 10 T cell receptor beta chains below, sequenced in a study of tumor-infiltrating lymphocytes in primary liver carcinoma. A primer in the constant region served to generate TCR beta cDNA from 450 to 600 ng of total RNA. Three nested multiplex PCR rounds, a slightly modified ARM-PCR method, built the TCR beta libraries. The first two PCR rounds used TRBV1-TRBV30 primers with a Cbeta primer, 9 to 11 cycles each. TCRdb used MiXCR to reprocess the multiplex PCR reads, holding one entry per CDR3 protein. The sample lists roughly 100,000 distinct CDR3 sequences; approximately 78% were seen once. The approximately 17-32 mg bulk tissue piece was not sorted before simultaneous RNA and DNA extraction. The sample was liver tumor tissue from sampling region 3. The sample's subset: tumor region T3, left-lateral pole. All receptors derive from a man aged 40-49 years with primary liver carcinoma and hepatitis B virus infection.

Comments on this clonotype: One junction end disagrees with the germline gene, perhaps due to a read error. The DNA for the CDR3 is TGTGCCAGCAGTTGGACAGGGGACTACACTGAAACTTTCTTT. This sequence encodes CASSWTGDYTETFF. The chain employs TRBV6-2 or TRBV6-3 and TRBJ1-1; 9 bases line up with TRBD1. This CDR3 has 14 amino acids. Germline CDR1 MNHEY, CDR2 SVGEGT.

To note about this clonotype: The germline gene is not matched at one end of the junction; a read error may be the cause. CDR3 nucleotides: TGCGCCAGCAGTCAAGGTCCCGTGGGAGAAACCGGGGAGCTGTTTTTT. It is translated as CASSQGPVGETGELFF. The genes are TRBV4-3 and TRBJ2-2, with a possible D match to TRBD2 (5 bases). Germline-derived CDR1 and CDR2 are LGHNA and YSLEER. The CDR3 runs to 16 residues.

This chain uses TRBV7-9 with TRBJ2-5; D could derive from TRBD1 or TRBD2 (6 bases each). The V gene lost 8 bases and the J gene lost 14 bases, with 21 bases spanning the gap. Germline V lookup: CDR1 SEHNR, CDR2 FQNEAQ (reference sequence). The CDR3 extends over 12 amino acids. The CDR3 region has the DNA TGTGCCAGCGGCAGGGGAGGAGAGATCCAATACTTC. Protein product: CASGRGGEIQYF.

On this clonotype itself: The junction departs from the called germline gene at one end, perhaps through a read error. The chain has TRBV6-1 and TRBJ2-1; TRBD2 agrees at 9 bases. The germline V gene has CDR1 MNHNS and CDR2 SASEGT. The CDR3 loop spans 14 amino acids. The CDR3 region is CVSSELAGMNKQFF. The CDR3 nucleotides read TGTGTCAGCAGTGAACTAGCGGGTATGAATAAGCAGTTCTTC.

A remark on this clonotype: At one end the junction does not follow the germline gene, possibly because of a read error. This CDR3 is CANSMGGDKGISLSGANVLTF. CDR3 DNA sequence: TGTGCCAACAGCATGGGGGGAGACAAGGGCATCTCCCTCTCTGGGGCCAACGTCCTGACTTTC. This chain uses TRBV11-2 with TRBJ2-6; perhaps TRBD2 as D (6 bases). Looked up from germline, CDR1 is SGHAT and CDR2 is FQNNGV. The CDR3 contains 21 residues.

As regards this clonotype: One end of the junction fails to match germline, which may point to a read error. J is TRBJ2-3 and V is TRBV29-1; possibly TRBD2 for D (8 bases). The CDR3 contains 15 residues. The germline gives CDR1 SQVTM, CDR2 ANQGSEA. The CDR3 DNA reads as TGCAGCGTTGAGAAAGCGGGAGCGAGGACAGGTACGCAGTATTTT. It yields the protein CSVEKAGARTGTQYF.

This clonotype was found a few times. This rearrangement joins TRBV2 to TRBJ2-1; the match to TRBD1 covers 8 bases. Germline values: CDR1 SNHLY, CDR2 FYNNEI. The CDR3 loop spans 14 amino acids. V gave up 5 bases and J gave up 6 bases; unmatched junction bases: 6. The CDR3 spells CASSLGQGSNEQFF. CDR3 bases: TGTGCCAGCAGTCTCGGACAGGGTTCCAATGAGCAGTTCTTC.

As to this clonotype: One end of the junction fails to match germline, which may point to a read error. V and J are TRBV6-6 and TRBJ1-1, with 8 positions matching TRBD1. Germline-derived CDR1 and CDR2 are MNHNY and SVGAGI (reference sequence). This CDR3 is 13 amino acids long. Here the CDR3 DNA reads TGTGCCAGCAGCACAGGGGGGACAACTGAAGCTCCCTTT. Translation: CASSTGGTTEAPF.

This clonotype was detected only once. The V and J genes are TRBV6-1 and TRBJ2-3; 8 bases align to TRBD2. V was clipped by 4 bases and J by 5 bases; unmatched bases: 5. The CDR3 contains 14 residues. Per germline, CDR1 MNHNS and CDR2 SASEGT. This chain's CDR3 is CASSVGLAIDTQYF. The CDR3 coding sequence is TGTGCCAGCAGTGTTGGACTAGCAATAGATACGCAGTATTTT.

This clonotype was counted many times. V and J are TRBV24-1 and TRBJ2-3; 7 bases align to TRBD1. V lost 2 bases, J lost 5 bases, and 12 bases stayed unmatched. CDR3 length: 17 amino acids. Germline-derived CDR1 and CDR2 are KGHDR and SFDVKD. Here the CDR3 reads CATSDSLGQAILDTQYF. The CDR3 DNA sequence: TGTGCCACCAGTGATTCTTTAGGACAGGCAATTCTAGATACGCAGTATTTT.